These 14 T cell receptor beta chains share one sample of origin, sequenced in a study of blood T cell repertoires in COVID-19. Method: immunoSEQ multiplex PCR; TCRdb's copy keeps in-frame clones and lacks some. This sample has over 250,000 clones, with roughly nine tenths found just once. Source material: PBMCs or T cells enriched from blood (not recorded which). All receptors derive from a woman between 45 and 65 years old who had recovered from COVID-19.

This sequence joins TRBV18 and TRBJ2-3; 10 nucleotides match TRBD2. The J segment lost 8 bases and the V segment lost 3 bases, leaving 11 bases of the junction unmatched. Germline CDR1 is KGHSH and CDR2 is LQKENI. CDR3 length equals 16 residues. This CDR3 is CASSPETSGKGATQYF. CDR3 DNA: TGTGCCAGCTCACCGGAAACTAGCGGGAAAGGTGCTACGCAGTATTTT.

About this clone itself: This sample includes further DNA sequences coding for the same CDR3. The CDR3 sequence: CASRQGLNTEAFF. Here the CDR3 DNA reads TGTGCCAGCAGACAGGGTTTGAACACTGAAGCTTTCTTT. The chain combines TRBV2 with TRBJ1-1, with D possibly being TRBD1 (6 bases). The germline V gene encodes CDR1 SNHLY and CDR2 FYNNEI. This CDR3 contains 13 residues. Trimming removed 6 bases at V and 0 bases at J, with 8 bases between.

This sequence joins TRBV24-1 and TRBJ1-2; tentative D call: TRBD1 (6 bases). Germline CDR1 KGHDR, CDR2 SFDVKD. The V and J ends lost 2 bases and 7 bases respectively, with 13 bases between them. The CDR3 spans 14 residues. CDR3 DNA sequence: TGTGCCACCAGTGATTCCAGACAGGTGCGTGGCTACACCTTC. It translates to CATSDSRQVRGYTF.

The rearrangement joins TRBV5-4 to TRBJ2-1; the D is unclear. Germline V gene lookup returns CDR1 SGHNT and CDR2 YYREEE (reference sequence). The CDR3 consists of 12 residues. The V end lost 2 bases, the J end lost 8 bases, and 8 bases lay between the germline ends. Here the CDR3 reads CASSFTLDEQFF. CDR3 nucleotides: TGTGCCAGCAGCTTTACTCTCGATGAGCAGTTCTTC. Together with reference TRBV5-4 and TRBJ2-1, the CDR3 gives the full variable domain: ETGVTQSPTHLIKTRGQQVTLRCSSQSGHNTVSWYQQALGQGPQFIFQYYREEENGRGNFPPRFSGLQFPNYSSELNVNALELDDSALYLCASSFTLDEQFFGPGTRLTVL.

The chain employs TRBV5-6 and TRBJ2-1, with 12 positions matching TRBD2. From germline, CDR1 is SGHDT and CDR2 YYEEEE. Unmatched junction bases numbered 7, after V lost 0 bases and J lost 0 bases. CDR3 size: 19 residues. In nucleotides, the CDR3 is TGTGCCAGCAGCTTGGAACTAGCGGGAGGTACCTTCTCCTACAATGAGCAGTTCTTC. Translated, it gives CASSLELAGGTFSYNEQFF.

The chain links TRBV19 to TRBJ1-5, with D possibly matching TRBD1 (6 bases). The CDR3 has 16 residues. Looked up from germline, CDR1 is LNHDA and CDR2 is SQIVND (reference sequence). The ends were cut back, 7 bases at V and 0 bases at J, with 16 bases in the middle. This CDR3 is CASIGDHRDSNQPQHF. In nucleotides, the CDR3 is TGTGCCAGTATTGGGGATCACAGGGATAGCAATCAGCCCCAGCATTTT.

The chain joins TRBV4-3 to TRBJ2-2, with a tentative D call TRBD1 (6 bases). Germline V gene lookup returns CDR1 LGHNA and CDR2 YSLEER. V lost 4 bases to trimming and J lost 5 bases, with 14 bases between them. This CDR3 has 15 amino acids. CDR3 sequence: CASSPQGQSTGELFF. In DNA, the CDR3 is TGCGCCAGCAGCCCACAGGGTCAATCAACCGGGGAGCTGTTTTTT.

This chain uses TRBV5-4 with TRBJ2-5, with D perhaps matching TRBD2 (6 bases). CDR3 length: 13 residues. V was shortened by 8 bases and J by 4 bases, with 15 bases between the two germline ends. Germline loops: CDR1 SGHNT, CDR2 YYREEE (reference sequence). This chain's CDR3 is CASSRTGVETQYF. DNA of the CDR3: TGTGCCAGTTCAAGGACGGGAGTAGAGACCCAGTACTTC.

The J gene is TRBJ2-7, the V gene TRBV28, with 9 bases that match TRBD2. Germline values: CDR1 MDHEN, CDR2 SYDVKM. V shed 4 bases and J 3 bases; nucleotides not matched to a gene: 7. The CDR3 spans 15 residues. CDR3: CASSSRASGIYEQYF. The CDR3 bases are TGTGCCAGCAGTTCCCGAGCTAGCGGGATCTACGAGCAGTACTTC.

This clone was observed a few times. This chain links TRBV12-3 or TRBV12-4 with TRBJ1-2; D remains unclear. V lost 6 bases and J 4 bases, leaving 12 bases between the germline ends. The CDR3 is 13 residues long. CDR3 nucleotides: TGTGCCAGCAGCAATAACCCGGGCTATGGCTACACCTTC. Amino acids: CASSNNPGYGYTF.

CDR3 nucleotides: TGTGCCAGCAGCCACATAGGGGCCTCGGTTGGTGAAGCTTTCTTT. This gives the protein CASSHIGASVGEAFF. The chain carries TRBV14 and TRBJ1-1; tentatively, D is TRBD1 (5 bases). This CDR3 comprises 15 residues. V was pared by 3 bases and J by 7 bases, with 18 bases between. Germline loops: CDR1 SGHDN, CDR2 FVKESK. Using reference TRBV14 and TRBJ1-1 for the parts outside the CDR3, the full variable domain is EAGVTQFPSHSVIEKGQTVTLRCDPISGHDNLYWYRRVMGKEIKFLLHFVKESKQDESGMPNNRFLAERTGGTYSTLKVQPAELEDSGVYFCASSHIGASVGEAFFGQGTRLTVV.

The V call is TRBV28, the J call TRBJ2-7; 12 bases are a match to TRBD1. The CDR3 is 20 residues long. Looked up from germline, CDR1 is MDHEN and CDR2 is SYDVKM. The J segment lost 0 bases and the V segment lost 7 bases, leaving 19 bases of the junction unmatched. The CDR3 is CASKNPRLAGQGAFSYEQYF. CDR3 bases: TGTGCCAGCAAAAACCCCAGGCTGGCGGGACAGGGGGCCTTCTCCTACGAGCAGTACTTC.

This clone was counted once. The chain uses TRBV11-2 and TRBJ2-7; 7 bases agree with TRBD2. The CDR3 is 15 residues long. Per the germline V gene, CDR1 is SGHAT and CDR2 is FQNNGV. Trimming cost V 5 bases and J 5 bases; bases outside gene matches: 12. The CDR3 region is CASSNPWEGKDEQYF. Written as DNA, the CDR3 is TGTGCCAGCAGCAACCCCTGGGAGGGAAAAGACGAGCAGTACTTC. Looking up the rest from reference TRBV11-2 and TRBJ2-7 gives the full variable domain: EAGVAQSPRYKIIEKRQSVAFWCNPISGHATLYWYQQILGQGPKLLIQFQNNGVVDDSQLPKDRFSAERLKGVDSTLKIQPAKLEDSAVYLCASSNPWEGKDEQYFGPGTRLTVT.

This clone was found once. V is TRBV6-2 or TRBV6-3 and J is TRBJ1-1; perhaps TRBD1 as D (5 bases). The V gene lost 0 bases and the J gene lost 4 bases, with 12 bases spanning the gap. The CDR3 covers 15 residues. Germline CDR1 MNHEY, CDR2 SVGEGT. CDR3 coding DNA: TGTGCCAGCAGTTACTCCAGGGTTGGTATCACTGAAGCTTTCTTT. Translating gives CASSYSRVGITEAFF.